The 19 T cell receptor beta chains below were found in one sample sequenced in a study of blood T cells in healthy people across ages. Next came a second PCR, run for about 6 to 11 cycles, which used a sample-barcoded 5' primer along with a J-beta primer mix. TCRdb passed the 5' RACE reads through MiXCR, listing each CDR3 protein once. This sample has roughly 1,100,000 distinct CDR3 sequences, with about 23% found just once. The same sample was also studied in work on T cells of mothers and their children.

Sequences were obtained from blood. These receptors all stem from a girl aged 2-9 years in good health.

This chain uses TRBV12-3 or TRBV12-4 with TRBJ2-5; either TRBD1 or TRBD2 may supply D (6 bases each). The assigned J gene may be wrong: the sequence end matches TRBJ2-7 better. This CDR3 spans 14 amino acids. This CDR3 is CASSFRGGYDEQYF. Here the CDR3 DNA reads TGTGCCAGCAGTTTCAGGGGAGGCTATGACGAGCAGTACTTC.

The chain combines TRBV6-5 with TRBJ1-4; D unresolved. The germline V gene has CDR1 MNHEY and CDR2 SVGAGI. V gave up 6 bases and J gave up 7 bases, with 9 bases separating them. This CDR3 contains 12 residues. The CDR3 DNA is TGTGCCAGCAGCTCCGTGGGTGAAAAACTGTTTTTT. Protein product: CASSSVGEKLFF.

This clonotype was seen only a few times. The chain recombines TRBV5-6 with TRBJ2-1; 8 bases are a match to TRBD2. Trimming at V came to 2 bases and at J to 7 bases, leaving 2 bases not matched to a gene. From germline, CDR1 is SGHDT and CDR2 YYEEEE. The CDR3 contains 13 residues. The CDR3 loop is CASSFGTRNEQFF. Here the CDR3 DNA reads TGTGCCAGCAGCTTTGGGACTAGAAATGAGCAGTTCTTC.

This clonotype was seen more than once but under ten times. For the CDR3, the DNA is TGTGCCGCCCGTGGCAGCGGGAGTAATGAGCAGTTCTTC. Its protein is CAARGSGSNEQFF. J is TRBJ2-1 and V is TRBV24-1; 8 nucleotides match TRBD2. The CDR3 spans 13 residues. Germline loops: CDR1 KGHDR, CDR2 SFDVKD. After removal of 12 bases from V and 7 bases from J, the junction contained 10 bases not matched to a gene.

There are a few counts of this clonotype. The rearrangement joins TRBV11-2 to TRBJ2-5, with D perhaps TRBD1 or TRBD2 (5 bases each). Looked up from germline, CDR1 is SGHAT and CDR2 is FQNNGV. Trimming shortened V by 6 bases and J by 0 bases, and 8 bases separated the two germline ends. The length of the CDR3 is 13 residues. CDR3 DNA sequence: TGTGCCAGCAGTGAGGGGTACCAAGAGACCCAGTACTTC. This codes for CASSEGYQETQYF.

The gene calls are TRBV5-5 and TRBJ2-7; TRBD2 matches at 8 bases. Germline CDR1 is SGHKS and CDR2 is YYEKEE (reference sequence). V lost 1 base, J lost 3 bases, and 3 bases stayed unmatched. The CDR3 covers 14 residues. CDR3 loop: CASSLMSGGYEQYF. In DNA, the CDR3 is TGTGCCAGCAGCTTGATGAGCGGGGGCTACGAGCAGTACTTC.

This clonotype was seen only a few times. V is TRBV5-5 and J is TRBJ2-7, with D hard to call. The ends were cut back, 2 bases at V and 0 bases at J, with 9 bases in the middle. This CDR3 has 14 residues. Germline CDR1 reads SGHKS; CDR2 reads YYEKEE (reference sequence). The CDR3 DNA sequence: TGTGCCAGCAGCTTTTATTCTAGCTCCTACGAGCAGTACTTC. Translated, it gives CASSFYSSSYEQYF.

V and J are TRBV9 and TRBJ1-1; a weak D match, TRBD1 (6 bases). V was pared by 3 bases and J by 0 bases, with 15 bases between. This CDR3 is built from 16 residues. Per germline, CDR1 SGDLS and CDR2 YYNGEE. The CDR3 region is CASSGRGASMNTEAFF. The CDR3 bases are TGTGCCAGCAGCGGCCGGGGGGCGTCGATGAACACTGAAGCTTTCTTT.

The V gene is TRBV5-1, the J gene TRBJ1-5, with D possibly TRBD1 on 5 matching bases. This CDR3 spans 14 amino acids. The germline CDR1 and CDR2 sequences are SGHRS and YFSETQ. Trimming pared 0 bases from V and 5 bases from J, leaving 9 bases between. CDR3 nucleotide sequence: TGCGCCAGCAGCTTGGGTGTGGGGGATCAGCCCCAGCATTTT. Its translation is CASSLGVGDQPQHF.

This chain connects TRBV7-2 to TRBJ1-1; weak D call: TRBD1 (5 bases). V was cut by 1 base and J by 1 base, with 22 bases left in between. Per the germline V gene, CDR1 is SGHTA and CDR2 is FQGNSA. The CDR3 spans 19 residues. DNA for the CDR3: TGTGCCAGCAGCTTAGTGTTAGAACGGGCAGGGCGAGGGAACACTGAAGCTTTCTTT. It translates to CASSLVLERAGRGNTEAFF.

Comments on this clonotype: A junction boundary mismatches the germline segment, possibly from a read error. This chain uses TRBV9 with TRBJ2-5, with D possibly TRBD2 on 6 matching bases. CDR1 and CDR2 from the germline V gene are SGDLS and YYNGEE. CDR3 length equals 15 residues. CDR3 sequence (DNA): TGTGCCAGCAGCGGCCGGGACTCTTCCTTAAATGAGCAGCTCTTC. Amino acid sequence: CASSGRDSSLNEQLF.

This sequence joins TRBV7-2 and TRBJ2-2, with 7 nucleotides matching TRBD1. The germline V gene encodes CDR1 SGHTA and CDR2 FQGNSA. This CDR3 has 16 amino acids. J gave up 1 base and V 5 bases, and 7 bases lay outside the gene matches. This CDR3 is CASSQTGVVNTGELFF. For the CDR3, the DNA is TGTGCCAGCAGCCAAACAGGGGTGGTGAACACCGGGGAGCTGTTTTTT.

CDR3 in DNA: TGTGCCAGCAGTGAAGGCCCTGGGGGGCTACAGTACTTC. Protein sequence: CASSEGPGGLQYF. The rearrangement links TRBV2 to TRBJ2-1; D tentatively fits TRBD1 or TRBD2 (6 bases each). The assigned J gene may be wrong: the sequence end matches TRBJ2-7 better. The CDR3 is 13 amino acids. The germline CDR1 and CDR2 sequences are SNHLY and FYNNEI.

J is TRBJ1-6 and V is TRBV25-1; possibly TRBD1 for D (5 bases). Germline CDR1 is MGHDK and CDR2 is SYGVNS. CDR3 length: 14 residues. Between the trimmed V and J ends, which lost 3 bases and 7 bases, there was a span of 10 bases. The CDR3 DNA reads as TGTGCCAGCAGTGATTGGGACGGAAATTCACCCCTCCACTTT. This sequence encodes CASSDWDGNSPLHF. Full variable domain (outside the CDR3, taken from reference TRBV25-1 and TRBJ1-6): EADIYQTPRYLVIGTGKKITLECSQTMGHDKMYWYQQDPGMELHLIHYSYGVNSTEKGDLSSESTVSRIRTEHFPLTLESARPSHTSQYLCASSDWDGNSPLHFGNGTRLTVT.

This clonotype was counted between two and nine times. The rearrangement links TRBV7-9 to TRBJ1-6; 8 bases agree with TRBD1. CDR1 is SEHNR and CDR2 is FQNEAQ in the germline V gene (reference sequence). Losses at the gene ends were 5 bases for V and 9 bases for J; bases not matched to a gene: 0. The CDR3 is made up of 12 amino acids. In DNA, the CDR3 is TGTGCCAGCAGCGACAGGGGTTCACCCCTCCACTTT. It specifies CASSDRGSPLHF.

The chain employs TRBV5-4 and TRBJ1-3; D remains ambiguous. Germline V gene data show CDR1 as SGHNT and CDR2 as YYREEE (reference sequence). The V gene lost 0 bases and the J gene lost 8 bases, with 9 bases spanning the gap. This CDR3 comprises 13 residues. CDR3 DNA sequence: TGTGCCAGCAGCTTGGTGGGGAGCGACACCATATATTTT. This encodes CASSLVGSDTIYF.

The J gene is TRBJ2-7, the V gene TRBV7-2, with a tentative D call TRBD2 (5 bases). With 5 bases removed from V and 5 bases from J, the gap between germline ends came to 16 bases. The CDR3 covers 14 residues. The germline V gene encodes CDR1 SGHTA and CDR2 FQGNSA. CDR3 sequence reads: CASSVEYFGNEQYF. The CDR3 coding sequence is TGTGCCAGCAGCGTAGAGTACTTCGGGAACGAGCAGTACTTC.

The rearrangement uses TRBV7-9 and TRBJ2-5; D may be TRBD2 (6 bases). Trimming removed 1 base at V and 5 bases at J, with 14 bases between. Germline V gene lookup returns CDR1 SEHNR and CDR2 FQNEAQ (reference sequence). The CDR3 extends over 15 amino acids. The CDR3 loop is CASSLVMRGGETQYF. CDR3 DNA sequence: TGTGCCAGCAGCTTAGTTATGAGGGGAGGTGAGACCCAGTACTTC.

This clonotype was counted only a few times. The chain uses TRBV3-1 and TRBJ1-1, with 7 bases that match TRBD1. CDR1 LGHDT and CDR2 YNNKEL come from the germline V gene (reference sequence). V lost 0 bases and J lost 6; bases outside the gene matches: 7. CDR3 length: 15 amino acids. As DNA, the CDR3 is TGTGCCAGCAGCCAAGATGGAGACAGGGCCCCTGAAGCTTTCTTT. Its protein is CASSQDGDRAPEAFF. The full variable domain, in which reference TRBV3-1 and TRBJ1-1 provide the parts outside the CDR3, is DTAVSQTPKYLVTQMGNDKSIKCEQNLGHDTMYWYKQDSKKFLKIMFSYNNKELIINETVPNRFSPKSPDKAHLNLHINSLELGDSAVYFCASSQDGDRAPEAFFGQGTRLTVV.